This is a list of T cell receptor beta chains from one sample in a study of blood T cell repertoires in COVID-19. Libraries were prepared by immunoSEQ multiplex PCR; TCRdb keeps only in-frame clonotypes and omits some of them. This sample has 90,000 to 100,000 clones, with 75% to 90% found just once. The specimen was peripheral blood. All receptors derive from a man older than 75 with acute or convalescent COVID-19. The CDR3 runs from the conserved cysteine through the conserved F or W. The order of the fields is clone size, V gene, J gene, D gene, CDR3 protein, CDR3 DNA. A D gene is named only where the DNA matches it firmly. The size of a clone is reported for some rows only, either as once, few or many, or as a class for expanded clones.

NA	TRBV6-2/TRBV6-3	TRBJ2-2	NA	CASSYSWPGTGELFF	TGTGCCAGCAGTTACTCGTGGCCTGGCACCGGGGAGCTGTTTTTT
NA	TRBV19	TRBJ1-2	TRBD1	CASSTTYRDRGRGYTF	TGTGCCAGTAGTACAACATACCGGGACAGGGGGCGAGGCTACACCTTC
NA	TRBV15	TRBJ2-7	NA	CATSRDPGYEQYF	TGTGCCACCAGCAGAGATCCCGGCTACGAGCAGTACTTC
NA	TRBV7-2	TRBJ2-1	TRBD2	CASSLGTSGPPFF	TGTGCCAGCAGCTTAGGGACTAGCGGTCCCCCGTTCTTC
NA	TRBV25-1	TRBJ2-1	TRBD1	CASSEDRGPGYNEQFF	TGTGCCAGCAGTGAAGACAGGGGGCCAGGGTACAATGAGCAGTTCTTC
NA	TRBV9	TRBJ2-1	TRBD2	CASSERGRTAYNEQFF	TGTGCCAGCAGCGAGCGGGGCCGGACCGCCTACAATGAGCAGTTCTTC
NA	TRBV7-3	TRBJ1-1	NA	CASSLQGDTEAFF	TGTGCCAGCAGCCTACAGGGCGACACTGAAGCTTTCTTT
NA	TRBV5-4	TRBJ2-1	NA	CASSSEGLDNEQFF	TGTGCCAGCAGCTCTGAGGGACTTGACAATGAGCAGTTCTTC
few	TRBV28	TRBJ1-3	TRBD1	CASSTNDRGRSGNTIYF	TGTGCCAGCAGTACCAACGACAGGGGTCGGTCTGGAAACACCATATATTTT
once	TRBV4-1	TRBJ1-1	NA	CASSRNGRENTEAFF	TGCGCCAGCAGCCGAAATGGACGGGAGAACACTGAAGCTTTCTTT
NA	TRBV28	TRBJ2-1	NA	CASSGVRSDGNEQFF	TGTGCCAGCAGCGGGGTTCGCAGCGACGGCAATGAGCAGTTCTTC
NA	TRBV28	TRBJ2-5	NA	CASSSTPGPQETQYF	TGTGCCAGCAGTTCAACCCCCGGTCCCCAAGAGACCCAGTACTTC
NA	TRBV2	TRBJ1-4	TRBD1	CASRPGTGGEKLFF	TGTGCCAGCAGGCCCGGGACAGGGGGTGAAAAACTGTTTTTT
once	TRBV30	TRBJ1-5	NA	CAWSASSDQPQHF	TGTGCCTGGAGCGCCTCAAGCGATCAGCCCCAGCATTTT
NA	TRBV7-7	TRBJ2-5	NA	CASSLARTAETQYF	TGTGCTAGCAGCTTAGCCAGGACAGCAGAGACCCAGTACTTC
once	TRBV27	TRBJ2-3	NA	CATTGIFGTDTQYF	TGTGCCACCACAGGGATTTTCGGGACAGATACGCAGTATTTT
NA	TRBV5-1	TRBJ2-7	NA	CASMGLGGEQYF	TGCGCCAGCATGGGACTTGGAGGCGAGCAGTACTTC
NA	TRBV7-8	TRBJ2-2	TRBD2	CASSSASGLNTGELFF	TGTGCCAGCAGTTCGGCTAGCGGTCTTAACACCGGGGAGCTGTTTTTT
NA	TRBV5-1	TRBJ2-7	NA	CASSLYGGGYEQYF	TGCGCCAGCAGCTTGTACGGGGGAGGCTACGAGCAGTACTTC
NA	TRBV7-2	TRBJ2-5	TRBD2	CASSLLGGSVETQYF	TGTGCCAGCAGCTTACTCGGCGGGAGTGTGGAGACCCAGTACTTC
NA	TRBV2	TRBJ2-7	NA	CASSEGGATEQYF	TGTGCCAGCAGTGAAGGGGGAGCGACCGAGCAGTACTTC
NA	TRBV19	TRBJ2-2	NA	CASSLSRIGELFF	TGTGCCAGTAGTCTATCTAGAATCGGGGAGCTGTTTTTT
NA	TRBV27	TRBJ2-7	NA	CATGTWSPYEQYF	TGTGCCACCGGGACATGGTCCCCCTACGAGCAGTACTTC
NA	TRBV6-5	TRBJ1-6	NA	CASAFSQGEAPLHF	TGTGCCAGCGCATTCTCACAGGGCGAGGCACCCCTCCACTTT
NA	TRBV29-1	TRBJ1-1	TRBD1	CSVVQGETEAFF	TGCAGCGTTGTGCAGGGGGAGACTGAAGCTTTCTTT
NA	TRBV29-1	TRBJ2-1	NA	CSVEGAGDNEQFF	TGCAGCGTTGAAGGGGCAGGGGACAATGAGCAGTTCTTC
NA	TRBV5-8	TRBJ1-6	NA	CASSLVYSPLHF	TGTGCCAGCAGCTTGGTCTATTCACCCCTCCACTTT
NA	TRBV24-1	TRBJ1-5	NA	CATSDWAGNQPQHF	TGTGCCACCAGTGATTGGGCCGGCAATCAGCCCCAGCATTTT
NA	TRBV19	TRBJ2-3	NA	CASSMGGGVGDTQYF	TGTGCCAGTAGTATGGGCGGGGGCGTCGGGGATACGCAGTATTTT
NA	TRBV6-5	TRBJ1-1	NA	CASSYGQRNTEAFF	TGTGCCAGCAGTTACGGACAGAGGAACACTGAAGCTTTCTTT
NA	TRBV5-8	TRBJ1-6	TRBD1	CASSHYKGGQANSPLHF	TGTGCCAGCAGCCATTATAAGGGAGGACAGGCGAATTCACCCCTCCACTTT
NA	TRBV4-3	TRBJ1-2	TRBD1	CASSQDWGQADYGYTF	TGCGCCAGCAGCCAAGATTGGGGACAGGCCGACTATGGCTACACCTTC
NA	TRBV7-8	TRBJ2-7	NA	CASSLEGAHYEQYF	TGTGCCAGCAGCTTAGAGGGAGCACACTACGAGCAGTACTTC
NA	TRBV11-1	TRBJ1-1	NA	CASNLQSNTEAFF	TGTGCCAGCAATCTTCAGTCGAACACTGAAGCTTTCTTT
NA	TRBV5-1	TRBJ2-7	NA	CASSLGDNPYEQYF	TGCGCCAGCAGCTTGGGGGACAACCCCTACGAGCAGTACTTC
few	TRBV5-1	TRBJ2-4	TRBD1	CASSNRGRDIQYF	TGCGCCAGCAGCAACAGGGGCCGAGATATTCAGTACTTC
NA	TRBV7-3	TRBJ2-2	TRBD2	CASSPASGANTGELFF	TGTGCCAGCAGCCCTGCTAGCGGGGCGAACACCGGGGAGCTGTTTTTT
NA	TRBV5-1	TRBJ2-3	NA	CASSLVGGYTDTQYF	TGCGCCAGCAGCTTGGTCGGCGGATACACAGATACGCAGTATTTT
NA	TRBV6-5	TRBJ1-1	TRBD1	CASSYQGVPSTEAFF	TGTGCCAGCAGTTACCAGGGGGTCCCTAGCACTGAAGCTTTCTTT
once	TRBV18	TRBJ2-7	NA	CASSPSGRTHEQYF	TGTGCCAGCTCACCTTCAGGGCGTACCCACGAGCAGTACTTC
NA	TRBV19	TRBJ2-7	NA	CATSWIWGILYEQYF	TGTGCTACTAGCTGGATCTGGGGGATCCTCTACGAGCAGTACTTC
NA	TRBV4-3	TRBJ1-2	NA	CASSRATENYGYTF	TGCGCCAGCAGCCGGGCGACAGAGAACTATGGCTACACCTTC
NA	TRBV5-1	TRBJ1-2	TRBD1	CASSAETGNYGYTF	TGCGCCAGCAGCGCAGAGACAGGGAACTATGGCTACACCTTC
NA	TRBV6-5	TRBJ2-3	TRBD2	CASRASGTDTQYF	TGTGCCAGCAGGGCTAGCGGAACAGATACGCAGTATTTT
NA	TRBV6-5	TRBJ2-1	NA	CASSLNGDNEQFF	TGTGCCAGCAGTTTAAACGGAGACAATGAGCAGTTCTTC
NA	TRBV5-8	TRBJ2-3	NA	CASSGIRTTDTQYF	TGTGCCAGCAGCGGAATACGGACTACAGATACGCAGTATTTT
NA	TRBV19	TRBJ1-1	NA	CASKDPPGHKNTEAFF	TGTGCCAGTAAGGATCCGCCGGGACACAAGAACACTGAAGCTTTCTTT
NA	TRBV12-3/TRBV12-4	TRBJ2-1	NA	CASSLGTAREQFF	TGTGCCAGCAGTTTAGGGACTGCTCGTGAGCAGTTCTTC
NA	TRBV19	TRBJ1-3	NA	CASKAGGAGNTIYF	TGTGCCAGTAAAGCAGGAGGGGCTGGAAACACCATATATTTT
few	TRBV27	TRBJ1-2	NA	CASSGGEGRGYTF	TGTGCCAGCAGTGGGGGGGAGGGGCGAGGCTACACCTTC
NA	TRBV7-7	TRBJ1-1	NA	CASSRQWNTEAFF	TGTGCTAGCAGCCGACAGTGGAACACTGAAGCTTTCTTT
NA	TRBV29-1	TRBJ2-3	TRBD2	CSVEETSDTQYF	TGCAGCGTTGAGGAGACTAGCGATACGCAGTATTTT